This is a list of T cell receptor beta chains from one sample in a study of shared clonotypes between healthy human individuals. TCRdb keeps only in-frame clones here, not all; method: immunoSEQ multiplex PCR. The sample holds some 580,000 clones, around 97% seen once. The sequencing input was naive CD4+ T cells sorted from blood. These receptors were obtained from a woman between 25 and 40 years old in good health. Both conserved end residues are part of each CDR3. A D gene is named only where the DNA matches it firmly. Rows may omit the clone size; those that give it use once, few, many or a size class.

TRBJ2-1 TRBV2 once TRBD1 CASSRDRGNEQFF TGTGCCAGCAGTCGGGACAGGGGGAATGAGCAGTTCTTC
TRBJ2-7 TRBV13 once NA CASSRAFLDF TGTGCCAGCAGCCGGGCCTTCCTCGACTTC
TRBJ1-5 TRBV28 once NA CASSFSPQRGQPQHF TGTGCCAGCAGTTTCTCCCCACAGAGGGGTCAGCCCCAGCATTTT
TRBJ2-4 TRBV5-1 NA TRBD1 CASSLGQGANIQYF TGCGCCAGCAGCTTGGGACAGGGGGCTAACATTCAGTACTTC
TRBJ2-1 TRBV4-1 once NA CASSQVSQSRVRGEQFF TGCGCCAGCAGCCAAGTCTCACAATCTAGGGTAAGGGGGGAGCAGTTCTTC
TRBJ1-6 TRBV7-3 NA NA CASSSRDGDSPLHF TGTGCCAGCAGCTCTCGGGACGGGGATTCACCCCTCCACTTT
TRBJ2-5 TRBV19 NA TRBD1 CASSTRQGRETQYF TGTGCCAGTAGTACACGACAGGGCAGAGAGACCCAGTACTTC
TRBJ2-1 TRBV5-1 NA NA CASSPSRERTYNEQFF TGCGCCAGCAGCCCCAGTCGGGAGAGAACCTACAATGAGCAGTTCTTC
TRBJ2-1 TRBV7-3 NA TRBD2 CASSSRTSGYNEQFF TGTGCCAGCAGCTCAAGGACTAGCGGCTACAATGAGCAGTTCTTC
TRBJ1-3 TRBV5-1 NA TRBD1 CASSAGDRERNTIYF TGCGCCAGCAGCGCGGGGGACAGGGAGAGAAACACCATATATTTT
TRBJ1-3 TRBV18 NA TRBD1 CASSPPQGASGNTIYF TGTGCCAGCTCACCACCGCAGGGGGCCTCTGGAAACACCATATATTTT
TRBJ1-3 TRBV19 NA NA CASSKEGRHTIYF TGTGCCAGTAGTAAGGAGGGGAGGCACACCATATATTTT
TRBJ2-3 TRBV10-2 NA TRBD2 CASSPGLAGGPGDTQYF TGCGCCAGCAGCCCGGGACTAGCGGGAGGGCCGGGGGATACGCAGTATTTT
TRBJ1-1 TRBV5-1 NA NA CASSLGSGYTEAFF TGCGCCAGCAGCCTCGGTTCAGGGTACACTGAAGCTTTCTTT
TRBJ2-7 TRBV25-1 NA NA CASSEFGATYEQYF TGTGCCAGCAGTGAATTCGGCGCCACCTACGAGCAGTACTTC
TRBJ2-6 TRBV4-1 NA NA CASSGYAEPQSRANVLTF TGCGCCAGCAGCGGATATGCAGAACCACAAAGTCGGGCCAACGTCCTGACTTTC
TRBJ2-3 TRBV18 NA TRBD2 CASSPGRATDPSTDTQYF TGTGCCAGCTCACCCGGGAGGGCTACGGACCCTAGCACAGATACGCAGTATTTT
TRBJ1-5 TRBV27 NA NA CASSFFAGNTQPQHF TGTGCCAGCAGTTTTTTTGCCGGGAACACTCAGCCCCAGCATTTT
TRBJ2-2 TRBV11-2 NA NA CASSLGGAGGELFF TGTGCCAGCAGCTTAGGTGGAGCGGGCGGGGAGCTGTTTTTT
TRBJ2-7 TRBV5-1 NA NA CASSLGVVGFYEQYF TGCGCCAGCAGCTTAGGGGTTGTGGGTTTCTACGAGCAGTACTTC
TRBJ2-7 TRBV19 once TRBD2 CASSLLAGVGEQYF TGTGCCAGTAGTCTACTAGCGGGAGTAGGCGAGCAGTACTTC
TRBJ2-7 TRBV6-1 NA NA CASGPYTYEQYF TGTGCCAGCGGGCCATATACCTACGAGCAGTACTTC
TRBJ1-5 TRBV2 NA TRBD1 CASTQTQTGATGSQPQHF TGTGCCAGCACTCAAACACAAACGGGGGCGACAGGGTCTCAGCCCCAGCATTTT
TRBJ2-5 TRBV2 NA NA CASGREAGKETQYF TGTGCCAGCGGAAGGGAGGCGGGCAAAGAGACCCAGTACTTC
TRBJ2-1 TRBV5-1 NA NA CASSLGGPYNEQFF TGCGCCAGCAGCTTGGGGGGGCCCTACAATGAGCAGTTCTTC
TRBJ2-5 TRBV18 NA NA CASSPPVGGLQETQYF TGTGCCAGCTCACCACCGGTGGGGGGACTTCAAGAGACCCAGTACTTC
TRBJ1-4 TRBV20-1 once NA CSARVGEKLFF TGCAGTGCTAGAGTAGGCGAAAAACTGTTTTTT
TRBJ1-1 TRBV27 NA NA CASSPSLINTEAFF TGTGCCAGCAGCCCAAGCCTGATTAACACTGAAGCTTTCTTT
TRBJ2-1 TRBV19 NA NA CASSGDPTYNEQFF TGTGCCAGTAGTGGGGACCCAACCTACAATGAGCAGTTCTTC
TRBJ1-2 TRBV2 NA NA CARAPLLWDGAKKKNYGYTF TGTGCCAGAGCCCCCCTCTTGTGGGACGGGGCGAAAAAGAAAAACTATGGCTACACCTTC
TRBJ1-4 TRBV6-5 once NA CASSYSRGEKLFF TGTGCCAGCAGTTACTCTAGAGGAGAAAAACTGTTTTTT